One and the same sample provided the 15 T cell receptor beta chains below, sequenced in a study of blood T cell repertoires in COVID-19. Data came from immunoSEQ multiplex PCR; TCRdb stores just in-frame clones and leaves some out. The table shows around 210,000 clones, with about 86% occurring only once. Sequencing was done on a sample of peripheral blood. These TCRs come from a man younger than 35 with active or convalescent COVID-19.

The rearrangement joins TRBV9 to TRBJ2-1; 10 bases fit TRBD1. With 3 bases clipped from V and 9 bases from J, the junction kept 3 bases outside the gene matches. The V gene's germline CDR1 is SGDLS and CDR2 YYNGEE. The CDR3 covers 13 residues. The CDR3 spells CASSAGQGSEQFF. The CDR3 DNA follows: TGTGCCAGCAGCGCGGGACAGGGGAGTGAGCAGTTCTTC. The full variable domain, rest sourced from reference TRBV9 and TRBJ2-1, is DSGVTQTPKHLITATGQRVTLRCSPRSGDLSVYWYQQSLDQGLQFLIQYYNGEERAKGNILERFSAQQFPDLHSELNLSSLELGDSALYFCASSAGQGSEQFFGPGTRLTVL.

This clone occurred once. The chain recombines TRBV29-1 with TRBJ2-7; weak D call: TRBD2 (6 bases). The CDR3 totals 13 residues. Germline CDR1 reads SQVTM; CDR2 reads ANQGSEA. V dropped 0 bases and J dropped 3 bases, with 9 bases sitting between them. CDR3 bases: TGCAGCGTTGAAGATCGGGGAGGCTACGAGCAGTACTTC. It is translated as CSVEDRGGYEQYF.

The rearrangement joins TRBV7-9 to TRBJ1-2, with 8 nucleotides matching TRBD1. This CDR3 spans 12 amino acids. The V and J ends lost 3 bases and 8 bases, in that order; junction bases with no gene match: 2. Looked up from germline, CDR1 is SEHNR and CDR2 is FQNEAQ (reference sequence). The CDR3 sequence is CASSFNRGGYTF. CDR3 coding DNA: TGTGCCAGCAGCTTTAACAGGGGGGGCTACACCTTC.

The chain recombines TRBV12-3 or TRBV12-4 with TRBJ1-3; D is unclear. V was cut by 5 bases and J by 3 bases, with 8 bases left in between. The CDR3 spans 13 residues. For the CDR3, the DNA is TGTGCCAGCAGTGGCCTTGTTGGAAACACCATATATTTT. Its translation: CASSGLVGNTIYF.

This clone was seen only a few times. The gene calls are TRBV2 and TRBJ2-6, with 10 bases that match TRBD1. The CDR3 consists of 16 residues. The junction had 3 bases not matched to a gene; V was cut back by 5 bases and J by 2 bases. Germline values: CDR1 SNHLY, CDR2 FYNNEI. In DNA, the CDR3 is TGTGCCAGCAGTCAGGACAGGGGGGCTGGGGCCAACGTCCTGACTTTC. As protein: CASSQDRGAGANVLTF.

This chain joins TRBV9 and TRBJ1-1; 11 bases match TRBD1. The germline gives CDR1 SGDLS, CDR2 YYNGEE. The CDR3 contains 17 residues. V shed 4 bases and J 1 base; nucleotides not matched to a gene: 9. CDR3 protein: CASSISGTGGGNTEAFF. CDR3 bases: TGTGCCAGCAGCATCTCCGGGACAGGGGGAGGGAACACTGAAGCTTTCTTT.

The V gene is TRBV9, the J gene TRBJ1-1; 11 nucleotides match TRBD1. V lost 4 bases, J lost 4 bases, and 9 bases stayed unmatched. In germline, CDR1 is SGDLS, CDR2 YYNGEE. This CDR3 region has 16 residues. This CDR3 is CASSLSSGTGGTEAFF. Here the CDR3 DNA reads TGTGCCAGCAGCCTTAGTTCCGGGACAGGGGGCACTGAAGCTTTCTTT.

The chain recombines TRBV4-3 with TRBJ1-1, with TRBD1 matching 7 bases. Per the germline V gene, CDR1 is LGHNA and CDR2 is YSLEER. V trimming: 6 bases; J trimming: 2 bases; junction bases outside the gene matches: 9. The CDR3 spans 15 residues. As DNA, the CDR3 is TGCGCCAGCAGGTCCAGGGGGGTTGGAAACACTGAAGCTTTCTTT. Amino acids: CASRSRGVGNTEAFF.

This chain links TRBV18 with TRBJ2-5, with D possibly TRBD2 on 6 matching bases. This CDR3 comprises 15 residues. Looked up from germline, CDR1 is KGHSH and CDR2 is LQKENI. V was shortened by 4 bases and J by 5 bases, with 17 bases between the two germline ends. The chain's CDR3 is CASSLSGVKGETQYF. The DNA for the CDR3 is TGTGCCAGCTCACTGTCGGGGGTGAAGGGGGAGACCCAGTACTTC. The full variable domain, completed using reference TRBV18 and TRBJ2-5, is NAGVMQNPRHLVRRRGQEARLRCSPMKGHSHVYWYRQLPEEGLKFMVYLQKENIIDESGMPKERFSAEFPKEGPSILRIQQVVRGDSAAYFCASSLSGVKGETQYFGPGTRLLVL.

The chain couples TRBV9 to TRBJ2-3; the match to TRBD2 covers 8 bases. J was trimmed by 5 bases and V by 3 bases; bases with no gene match: 5. The CDR3 has 14 residues. Per germline, CDR1 SGDLS and CDR2 YYNGEE. In DNA form, the CDR3 reads TGTGCCAGCAGCGCCGGGACTAGAGGAGATACGCAGTATTTT. This codes for CASSAGTRGDTQYF.

V and J are TRBV12-3 or TRBV12-4 and TRBJ1-1; 7 bases are shared with TRBD1. The CDR3 contains 12 residues. The J segment lost 4 bases and the V segment lost 6 bases, leaving 2 bases of the junction unmatched. In DNA, the CDR3 is TGTGCCAGCAGGTCAGGGGGCACTGAAGCTTTCTTT. This sequence encodes CASRSGGTEAFF.

The chain recombines TRBV6-2 or TRBV6-3 with TRBJ1-2; 9 bases line up with TRBD1. The CDR3 contains 15 residues. Germline V gene lookup returns CDR1 MNHEY and CDR2 SVGEGT. V was clipped by 4 bases and J by 9 bases; unmatched bases: 12. CDR3 residues: CASSWGQGGLERYTF. CDR3 sequence (DNA): TGTGCCAGCAGTTGGGGACAGGGAGGGCTGGAGCGCTACACCTTC.

This clone was counted only a few times. V gene TRBV27 combines with J gene TRBJ2-2; 14 bases map to TRBD2. J was trimmed by 5 bases and V by 5 bases; bases with no gene match: 7. Germline V gene data show CDR1 as MNHEY and CDR2 as SMNVEV (reference sequence). CDR3 length: 17 residues. CDR3 in DNA: TGTGCCAGCAGTCGGACTAGCGGGAGGATCAGGACCGGGGAGCTGTTTTTT. It codes for CASSRTSGRIRTGELFF.

The V call is TRBV15, the J call TRBJ2-5; D is ambiguous. CDR1 and CDR2 (germline): LNHNV, YYDKDF (reference sequence). CDR3 length: 15 amino acids. V dropped 0 bases and J dropped 2 bases, with 10 bases sitting between them. This CDR3 is CATSRDPGYQETQYF. The CDR3 nucleotides are TGTGCCACCAGCAGAGATCCAGGTTATCAAGAGACCCAGTACTTC.

This clone has only one observation. This chain links TRBV6-5 with TRBJ1-4; no reliable D call. This CDR3 has 15 residues. Trimming took off 6 bases at V and 3 bases at J, with 14 bases between the two ends. Germline CDR1 and CDR2: MNHEY and SVGAGI. CDR3 residues: CASSFSPGANEKLFF. The CDR3 nucleotides read TGTGCCAGCAGCTTCTCCCCTGGAGCTAATGAAAAACTGTTTTTT.